Following are 21 T cell receptor beta chains from one sample sequenced in a study of blood T cell repertoires in COVID-19. Sequenced by immunoSEQ multiplex PCR; TCRdb stores in-frame clones only, minus some. The table includes 250,000 to 350,000 clones, 75% to 90% detected once. The source material was peripheral blood. These TCRs come from a woman aged 55-69 years with acute or convalescent COVID-19.

The J gene is TRBJ2-5, the V gene TRBV5-4; 9 bases align to TRBD1. Looked up from germline, CDR1 is SGHNT and CDR2 is YYREEE (reference sequence). Trimming at V came to 3 bases and at J to 5 bases, leaving 14 bases not matched to a gene. The CDR3 runs 17 residues. The CDR3 loop reads CASSSEYNRGREETQYF. CDR3 nucleotide sequence: TGTGCCAGCAGCTCCGAATATAACAGGGGGCGAGAGGAGACCCAGTACTTC. Looking up the rest from reference TRBV5-4 and TRBJ2-5 gives the full variable domain: ETGVTQSPTHLIKTRGQQVTLRCSSQSGHNTVSWYQQALGQGPQFIFQYYREEENGRGNFPPRFSGLQFPNYSSELNVNALELDDSALYLCASSSEYNRGREETQYFGPGTRLLVL.

The chain carries TRBV3-1 (or the pseudogene TRBV3-2) and TRBJ1-4; no firm D call. Trimming left V 6 bases short and J 0 bases short, with 14 bases between. Germline loops: CDR1 LGHDT, CDR2 YNNKEL (reference sequence). This CDR3 has 16 residues. In nucleotides, the CDR3 is TGTGCCAGCAGTGCGCATTCACCCGCAACTAATGAAAAACTGTTTTTT. It translates to CASSAHSPATNEKLFF.

DNA of the CDR3: TGTGCCAGCTCAAGGGACAGGGGAGCTTTCTTT. Translating gives CASSRDRGAFF. V and J are TRBV18 and TRBJ1-1, with TRBD1 matching over 10 bases. CDR3 length equals 11 residues. CDR1 is KGHSH, CDR2 LQKENI, per germline. J lost 10 bases, V lost 5 bases, and 1 base had no gene match.

This CDR3 is CSVGVSGIEQFF. DNA for the CDR3: TGCAGCGTTGGAGTTAGCGGGATTGAGCAGTTCTTC. The gene calls are TRBV29-1 and TRBJ2-1, with 8 bases aligning to TRBD2. Germline V gene sequence: CDR1 SQVTM, CDR2 ANQGSEA. The trim removed 4 bases at V and 9 bases at J, leaving 5 bases unmatched. The CDR3 spans 12 residues.

The rearrangement links TRBV19 to TRBJ2-2; 7 nucleotides line up with TRBD1. This CDR3 comprises 15 residues. Germline values: CDR1 LNHDA, CDR2 SQIVND (reference sequence). With 5 bases clipped from V and 2 bases from J, the junction kept 5 bases outside the gene matches. The CDR3 bases are TGTGCCAGTAGTTCAGGGACAGTTAACACCGGGGAGCTGTTTTTT. As protein: CASSSGTVNTGELFF. Full variable domain (remainder filled in from reference TRBV19 and TRBJ2-2): DGGITQSPKYLFRKEGQNVTLSCEQNLNHDAMYWYRQDPGQGLRLIYYSQIVNDFQKGDIAEGYSVSREKKESFPLTVTSAQKNPTAFYLCASSSGTVNTGELFFGEGSRLTVL.

The V and J genes are TRBV11-3 and TRBJ2-7; weak D call: TRBD2 (5 bases). CDR3 length equals 13 residues. Germline CDR1 is SGHNT and CDR2 is YENEEA. Trimming shortened V by 1 base and J by 6 bases, and 10 bases separated the two germline ends. DNA for the CDR3: TGTGCCAGCAGCTTAGGTCCGGACTCCGAGCAGTACTTC. Encoded protein: CASSLGPDSEQYF.

CDR3: CASSSGTGGDQPQHF. The DNA of the CDR3 is TGTGCCAGCAGTTCCGGGACAGGGGGCGATCAGCCCCAGCATTTT. The chain carries TRBV27 and TRBJ1-5; 12 bases align to TRBD1. CDR1 and CDR2 (germline): MNHEY, SMNVEV (reference sequence). The CDR3 covers 15 residues. Unmatched junction bases numbered 3, after V lost 4 bases and J lost 5 bases.

This rearrangement joins TRBV18 to TRBJ1-4; 10 bases align to TRBD1. This CDR3 has 16 residues. The germline V gene encodes CDR1 KGHSH and CDR2 LQKENI. After removal of 3 bases from V and 7 bases from J, the junction contained 8 bases not matched to a gene. The CDR3 reads CASSPGQGYRGEKLFF. The CDR3 DNA follows: TGTGCCAGCTCACCGGGACAGGGGTATCGGGGTGAAAAACTGTTTTTT.

The rearrangement links TRBV9 to TRBJ2-3, with D possibly TRBD1 on 5 matching bases. The CDR3 runs 17 residues. Germline lookup yields CDR1 SGDLS and CDR2 YYNGEE. Trimming removed 4 bases at V and 3 bases at J, with 21 bases between. The CDR3 region is CASSTETGVSSTDTQYF. DNA of the CDR3: TGTGCCAGCAGCACCGAAACAGGAGTTTCCAGTACAGATACGCAGTATTTT.

This chain links TRBV7-2 with TRBJ1-3; 9 bases fit TRBD1. Germline lookup yields CDR1 SGHTA and CDR2 FQGNSA. The CDR3 length is 16 residues. V trimming: 0 bases; J trimming: 3 bases; junction bases outside the gene matches: 3. The CDR3 bases are TGTGCCAGCAGCTTAGCCGGGACAGGGCGTGGAAACACCATATATTTT. Residues: CASSLAGTGRGNTIYF.

This chain links TRBV12-3 or TRBV12-4 with TRBJ1-2, with a weak D call TRBD1 (5 bases). The CDR3 covers 13 residues. The ends were cut back, 4 bases at V and 8 bases at J, with 14 bases in the middle. The CDR3 loop reads CASSWDSSGGYTF. For the CDR3, the DNA is TGTGCCAGCAGTTGGGACTCCTCGGGCGGCTACACCTTC.

This chain links TRBV2 with TRBJ2-2; D uncertain. V shed 7 bases and J shed 3 bases, with 3 bases lying between them. This CDR3 region has 11 residues. Per germline, CDR1 SNHLY and CDR2 FYNNEI. The CDR3 region has the DNA TGTGCCAGCACTTACACCGGGGAGCTGTTTTTT. This translates into CASTYTGELFF.

With respect to this clone: Additional DNA sequences in this sample encode the identical CDR3. The V gene is TRBV20-1, the J gene TRBJ2-3; possible D gene TRBD2, 7 bases. The germline gives CDR1 DFQATT, CDR2 SNEGSKA (reference sequence). The CDR3 has 14 residues. Trimming removed 3 bases from V and 3 bases from J, with 13 bases in between. The CDR3: CSASGGGSTDTQYF. The DNA of the CDR3 is TGCAGTGCTAGTGGGGGCGGGAGTACAGATACGCAGTATTTT.

The chain has TRBV7-2 and TRBJ2-5; the match to TRBD2 covers 9 bases. This CDR3 spans 18 amino acids. Germline V gives CDR1 SGHTA, CDR2 FQGNSA. Trimming at V came to 1 base and at J to 4 bases, leaving 13 bases not matched to a gene. CDR3 nucleotides: TGTGCCAGCAGCTTAGGTTTTAGCGGGAGCAAGGGGGGAGAGACCCAGTACTTC. As protein: CASSLGFSGSKGGETQYF. The entire variable domain, with the rest obtained from reference TRBV7-2 and TRBJ2-5, is as follows: GAGVSQSPSNKVTEKGKDVELRCDPISGHTALYWYRQSLGQGLEFLIYFQGNSAPDKSGLPSDRFSAERTGGSVSTLTIQRTQQEDSAVYLCASSLGFSGSKGGETQYFGPGTRLLVL.

The CDR3 DNA reads as TGTGCCAGCAGCCGTGGGACAACTAGAGAGCAGTACTTC. As protein: CASSRGTTREQYF. The genes are TRBV12-3 or TRBV12-4 and TRBJ2-7; D is perhaps TRBD1 (6 bases). The V end lost 6 bases, the J end lost 7 bases, and 16 bases lay between the germline ends. The CDR3 contains 13 residues.

This chain uses TRBV30 with TRBJ1-1, with D tentatively TRBD1 (6 bases). V was pared by 8 bases and J by 2 bases, with 18 bases between. Germline lookup yields CDR1 GTSNPN and CDR2 SVGIG (reference sequence). The CDR3 has 14 amino acids. CDR3 sequence: CARYTGHHNTEAFF. The CDR3 bases are TGTGCCCGCTACACGGGACACCACAACACTGAAGCTTTCTTT.

V and J are TRBV24-1 and TRBJ2-7; weak D call: TRBD1 (6 bases). This CDR3 spans 21 amino acids. V lost 7 bases, J lost 7 bases, and 40 bases lay in between. Germline loops: CDR1 KGHDR, CDR2 SFDVKD. DNA for the CDR3: TGTGCCACCAGAGGGACACTCCCTGTTGGTGCTCACCCTACCCTTTGTCGGGAGCAGTACTTC. It specifies CATRGTLPVGAHPTLCREQYF.

The CDR3 sequence: CASSVQGTHNSPLHF. The CDR3 nucleotides are TGCGCCAGCAGCGTCCAGGGAACCCATAATTCACCCCTCCACTTT. The J gene is TRBJ1-6, the V gene TRBV5-1; maybe TRBD1 (5 bases). Looked up from germline, CDR1 is SGHRS and CDR2 is YFSETQ. This CDR3 region has 15 residues. V shed 4 bases and J shed 5 bases, with 13 bases lying between them.

The chain uses TRBV11-1 and TRBJ2-2, with D possibly matching TRBD1 (7 bases). Germline CDR1 is SGHAT and CDR2 is FQDESV (reference sequence). The length of the CDR3 is 15 residues. Trimming pared 4 bases from V and 7 bases from J, leaving 16 bases between. The CDR3 nucleotides are TGTGCCAGCAGCTGGGAGGCACAGGGGATCGGGGAGCTGTTTTTT. Its protein product is CASSWEAQGIGELFF.

The V and J genes are TRBV5-1 and TRBJ1-4; TRBD1 agrees at 9 bases. The ends lost 3 bases at V and 6 bases at J; junction bases unmatched: 9. The germline V gene has CDR1 SGHRS and CDR2 YFSETQ. This CDR3 has 16 residues. CDR3 coding DNA: TGCGCCAGCAGCTCCCGGGACAGGGTTTGGGATGAAAAACTGTTTTTT. Residues: CASSSRDRVWDEKLFF.

The J gene is TRBJ2-3, the V gene TRBV5-6; 11 bases line up with TRBD2. Germline CDR1 and CDR2: SGHDT and YYEEEE. The CDR3 has 15 amino acids. V lost 2 bases to trimming and J lost 6 bases; unmatched junction nucleotides: 5. In DNA form, the CDR3 reads TGTGCCAGCAGCTTCGGACTAGCGGGTGCGGATACGCAGTATTTT. Translated, it gives CASSFGLAGADTQYF. Full variable domain (outside the CDR3, taken from reference TRBV5-6 and TRBJ2-3): DAGVTQSPTHLIKTRGQQVTLRCSPKSGHDTVSWYQQALGQGPQFIFQYYEEEERQRGNFPDRFSGHQFPNYSSELNVNALLLGDSALYLCASSFGLAGADTQYFGPGTRLTVL.